The entry that follows covers one TCR beta chain sequence. Its antigen is unknown. No per-base quality is available; no much larger clone lies one base away. The sample is drawn from a study of cytomegalovirus exposure and HLA in healthy donors (TCRdb year 2017). Context from the whole study: According to an earlier analysis of several hundred of the donors, some 170 million T cells yielded approximately 120 million unique TCR beta sequences and less than 300 Gb of sequence data. In addition to the first cohort of roughly 700 subjects, a separate validation cohort of approximately 130 different subjects was used. Every discovery cohort repertoire had been produced on one sequencing platform. HLA typing included class I and class II loci at four-digit resolution. Roughly 5 DR-DQ haplotypes were handled as single units for association and clustering because linkage in the cohort was strong. Typing coverage differed by locus: A, B, C, DRB1 and DQB1 were typed in about 620-630 donors, DQA1 in 522, DPA1 in some 610, and DPB1 in just under 490. Genome-wide SNP genotypes for about 60% of the roughly 670 donors were used in a later genetic analysis, which treated that subset as a discovery cohort. Of the roughly 390 genotyped donors, about 84% fell in the genetic ancestry cluster associated with self-reported Caucasian donors. In a later analysis, previously published TCR beta repertoires from fewer than 750 donors were re-analyzed and high-resolution HLA genotyping was added so that TCR occurrence patterns could be studied. Among some 400 genotyped donors of the cohort, an average of approximately 200,000 unique TCR beta nucleotide sequences was sequenced per donor, of which 15% to 20% were non-productive. Approximately 300 gigabases of sequencing data and around 88 million unique TCR sequences made up an early release that covered several hundred HLA-typed donors. In an earlier analysis of 587 of the donors, high-throughput TCR beta sequencing was used to judge whether each TCR beta V gene segment behaved as functional or pseudogenic. Rather than drawing on any new phenotypic data, the later analysis identified candidate immune exposures from TCR beta sequences and the way those sequences occurred across donors. To predict cytomegalovirus infection status, the study combined high-throughput TCR immunosequencing, statistical association of individual TCRs with disease status, and machine learning. The T cell repertoires of under 700 subjects were profiled by immunosequencing and related to cytomegalovirus serostatus. The study aimed to test whether cataloging public T cell receptors could reveal signatures of past pathogen exposure. Donor age, sex, ethnicity and CMV serostatus were collected together with the repertoire data. Points the paper makes about the study in general: The classifier was reported to diagnose cytomegalovirus status with high specificity and sensitivity in both the original and validation cohorts. Correlated functional status among segregating V segments might reflect linkage disequilibrium, but an unknown experimental factor could not be ruled out. Because HLA typing was unavailable for some donors at each locus, only the typed subset was used in association tests. Some IMGT-functional V segments, including TRBV6-2 and TRBV6-3, could not be told apart with the 87-base-pair reads, so those segments were excluded. In a later analysis, HLA-associated TCR beta chains were found to be more clonally expanded and to have lower generation probabilities than equally common non-associated chains. The study listed 150 to 200 TCR beta chains as associated with cytomegalovirus. A later analysis associated about 17,000 TCR beta sequences with specific HLA alleles at a false discovery rate of 0.05. Because counts were too low, more than 15 rarely observed V segments, including chromosome 9 orphons, were excluded from the earlier analysis of 587 of the donors. When HLA alleles, especially DR and DQ, strongly co-occurred, attributing TCR associations to individual alleles was difficult. A further reported finding was that TCR beta sequences accurately predicted the HLA-A and HLA-B alleles for most subjects in the first cohort. The authors suggested that the approach could potentially be extended to other disease states and immunological phenotypes. An association between a missense DCLRE1C variant and V-gene and J-gene trimming of TCR beta chains was found in a later genetic analysis and replicated in an independent cohort. Most CMV-associated TCR beta chains appeared to be HLA-restricted in a later analysis, and the HLA associations seemed to be driven largely by CMV exposure. An earlier analysis of roughly 570 of the donors showed that most TCR beta V segments appeared in productive rearrangements either about 87% or about 30% of the time, which broadly matched IMGT annotations. A cluster of highly shared sequence variants was judged likely to represent a technical artifact of the sequencing pipeline. A later analysis reported that several top co-occurrence clusters appeared linked to parvovirus B19, influenza, CMV and Epstein-Barr virus. CMV serostatus was the only immune exposure information available for the cohort. This cohort had only TCR beta chains sequenced, and the lack of alpha or paired-chain data limited which features could be detected. While some public TCRs were present in many individuals, most TCR sequences turned up only very rarely across donors. A few of the identified cytomegalovirus-associated TCR beta chains were confirmed in vitro to be specific for cytomegalovirus antigens. Presence/absence analyses assumed roughly uniform sequencing depth across donors, an assumption that may not hold. In a later analysis, the rate of TCR association differed among HLA loci, with DRB1 alleles having the most associated TCRs and HLA-C alleles having the fewest. According to a later genetic analysis, donors in an Asian-associated ancestry cluster had fewer N-insertions in productive TCRs than the roughly 700-donor mean.

The germline V gene (reference sequence) gives CDR1 as SGHNT and CDR2 as YYREEE. The cysteine opens and the phenylalanine closes a CDR3 of 18 amino acids. CDR3 DNA is the only sequence kept; it has 54 bases, read in frame from the first base. Relative to germline, V is missing 4 bases and J is missing 5 bases, with 19 bases of the junction outside any gene match. The library was made by the immunoSEQ multiplex PCR assay. For the multiplex PCR, a mixture combining 60 forward primers for TCR Vbeta segments and 13 reverse primers for TCR Jbeta segments was used. The CDR3 region of rearranged TCR beta genes was amplified from genomic DNA with a multiplex PCR assay. The Illumina HiSeq System was used to sequence the amplified TCR beta libraries as 87-base-pair reads. In the source study's methods: In a later analysis, some 80 million unique TCR beta chains were counted across the roughly 610 repertoires, and roughly 11 million of these chains were shared by at least two donors. Raw reads were error-corrected and collapsed into unique sequences by a nearest-neighbor algorithm in which closely related sequences were merged to remove PCR and sequencing errors. To assign V, D and J gene segments, CDR3 sequences were aligned to IMGT reference sequences. For a sequence to be retained, a match of at least six nucleotides to both a V gene segment and a J gene segment was required. A rearrangement counted as productive if the CDR3 had no stop codons and remained in frame with V and J, and every other rearrangement counted as non-productive. Following IMGT convention, CDR3 was defined as the stretch from the second conserved V-encoded cysteine up to the conserved J-encoded phenylalanine. The earlier analysis of approximately 500 of the donors excluded sequences that lacked an unambiguous match to a single V gene segment. An earlier analysis of just under 600 of the donors called V segments functional above 56.7% productive rearrangements and segregating when the between-donor standard deviation exceeded 5%. A statistical classification framework was built to diagnose cytomegalovirus status from the catalog of TCR beta chain sequences. V and J gene assignment, in a later analysis, came from comparing TCR nucleotide sequences with IMGT/GENE-DB human TR gene sequences. In a later analysis, CDR3 sequences and most-parsimonious VDJ recombination scenarios were assigned using the TCRdist pipeline. A later analysis defined each TCR beta chain by its CDR3 amino acid sequence plus V-gene family, and excluded reads lacking a unique V-gene family. To address suspected cross-contamination and a sequencing artifact, a later analysis removed around 590 highly shared, low-generation-probability nucleotide sequences. For each public chain, a later analysis derived a clonal expansion index from normalized ranks of inferred template counts within each repertoire. In a later analysis, generation probabilities were computed with a VDJ recombination model fitted to out-of-frame rearrangements, and the resulting probabilities were checked against IGoR. In a later analysis, hypergeometric tests were used to score TCR-TCR, TCR-HLA and TCR-CMV co-occurrence, with a repertoire-size bias correction applied to TCR pairs. A later analysis estimated false discovery rates by permuting HLA or CMV assignments 20 times. In a later analysis, co-occurring TCRs were grouped using DBSCAN, and TCRdist sequence similarity was added for clustering within HLA-allele-positive subsets. Repertoires with fewer than 30,000 or more than 120,000 public chains were left out of co-occurrence clustering, as were five repertoires with anomalous nucleotide sharing. TCRdb holds this immuneACCESS table with in-frame rearrangements only. Some clones are missing; in checked studies, unresolved V genes explain under half, and the rest has no known cause. Clone size and the V and J calls come from that table; the DNA yielded D and trimming. In all, the sample holds about 85,000 clones, and over 75% of those were seen once. The top ten clones comprise over 2% of the sample.

In total, roughly 670 healthy bone marrow donors made up the cohort. At the time of sampling, all cohort members were nominally healthy, though unrecorded immune exposures were likely present. The donor tested CMV seronegative, placing the donor among the 300 to 450 seronegative members of the cohort. A peripheral blood sample was collected from each donor, and TCR beta sequencing was performed on peripheral blood mononuclear cells. The Qiagen DNeasy Blood Extraction Kit was used to extract genomic DNA from the blood cell samples. The source of this sequence is a boy aged 10-17 years in good health and CMV-seronegative. What was sequenced was PBMCs. Here the chain combines TRBV5-4 and TRBJ2-5, with 8 bases aligning to TRBD1. The CDR3 corresponds to CASSVVALTGDSLETQYF. In nucleotide form, the sequence is TGTGCCAGCAGCGTCGTAGCCCTGACAGGGGATAGTCTGGAGACCCAGTACTTC.